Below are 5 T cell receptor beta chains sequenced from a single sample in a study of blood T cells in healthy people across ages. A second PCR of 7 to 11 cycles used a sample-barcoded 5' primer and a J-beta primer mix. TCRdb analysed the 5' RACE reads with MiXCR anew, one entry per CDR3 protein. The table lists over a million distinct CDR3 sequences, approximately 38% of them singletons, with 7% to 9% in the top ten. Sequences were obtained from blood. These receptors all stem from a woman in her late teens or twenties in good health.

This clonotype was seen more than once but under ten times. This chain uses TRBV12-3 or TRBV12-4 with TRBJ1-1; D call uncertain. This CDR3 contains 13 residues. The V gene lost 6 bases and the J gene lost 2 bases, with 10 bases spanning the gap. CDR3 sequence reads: CASSRTINTEAFF. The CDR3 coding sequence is TGTGCCAGCAGCCGCACCATCAACACTGAAGCTTTCTTT.

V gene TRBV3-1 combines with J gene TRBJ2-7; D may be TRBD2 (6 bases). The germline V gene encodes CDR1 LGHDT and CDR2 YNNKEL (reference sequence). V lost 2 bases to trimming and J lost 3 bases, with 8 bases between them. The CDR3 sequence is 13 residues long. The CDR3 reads CASSQYGGYEQYF. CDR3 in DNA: TGTGCCAGCAGCCAATACGGGGGCTACGAGCAGTACTTC.

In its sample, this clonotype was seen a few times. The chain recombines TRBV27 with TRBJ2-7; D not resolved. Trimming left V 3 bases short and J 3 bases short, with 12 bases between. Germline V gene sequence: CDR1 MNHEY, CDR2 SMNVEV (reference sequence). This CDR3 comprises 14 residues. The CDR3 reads CASSLSGSHYEQYF. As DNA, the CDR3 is TGTGCCAGCAGTTTGTCCGGATCCCACTACGAGCAGTACTTC.

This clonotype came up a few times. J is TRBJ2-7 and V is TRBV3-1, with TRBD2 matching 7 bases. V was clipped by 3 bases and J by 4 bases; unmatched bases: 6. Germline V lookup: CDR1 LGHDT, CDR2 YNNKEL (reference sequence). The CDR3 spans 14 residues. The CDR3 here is CASSHERGRYEQYF. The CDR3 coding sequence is TGTGCCAGCAGCCACGAGCGGGGAAGGTACGAGCAGTACTTC.

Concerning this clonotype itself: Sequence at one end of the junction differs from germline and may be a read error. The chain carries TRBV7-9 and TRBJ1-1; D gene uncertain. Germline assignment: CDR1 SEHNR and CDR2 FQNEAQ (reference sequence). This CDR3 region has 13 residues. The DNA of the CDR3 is TGTGCCAGCAGCTTAAACACGAACACTGAACCTTTCTTT. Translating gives CASSLNTNTEPFF.